This T cell receptor beta chain comes out of a study of immune cell composition in non-small cell lung cancer. Study-level findings and limits: Clones >0.5% enriched in tumour were rarer in adenocarcinoma (approximately 33%) than squamous (approximately 80%).

Remarks on this clone: Its antigen is undetermined.

This table comes from immunoSEQ multiplex PCR, and its TCRdb copy is limited to in-frame clones, with some not included. The profile covers about 4,900 clones, with 65% to 80% appearing a single time and roughly a fifth taken by the ten largest. The CDR3 spans 13 residues. V dropped 4 bases and J dropped 9; count of bases not matched to a gene: 7. The germline gives CDR1 SGDLS, CDR2 YYNGEE. The material sequenced was lung tumor tissue. The sequence derives from a human donor with non-small cell lung cancer. This chain links TRBV9 with TRBJ2-3; 8 bases are a match to TRBD1. The CDR3 spells CASSPTNRGTQYF. CDR3 DNA: TGTGCCAGCAGCCCAACTAACAGGGGGACGCAGTATTTT.